This T cell receptor (beta chain) came from a study of spatial heterogeneity in lung cancer. The germline V gene encodes CDR1 MDHEN and CDR2 SYDVKM. V was pared by 6 bases and J by 7 bases, with 16 bases between. CDR3 length: 14 amino acids. The time point here: sample taken at primary tumor resection. In each case, whole RNA from tumor, nontumor lung or frozen PBMC was sequenced unsorted. General study findings and limits: TCRs found ubiquitously expanded in tumor appeared in blood more at resection than at follow-up.

On each TCR cDNA molecule, a unique molecular identifier was present. Via MiXCR, TCRdb re-called the 5' RACE reads, giving one row per CDR3 protein. The sample includes 50,000 to 55,000 distinct CDR3 sequences, under 7.5% seen only once; the top ten take approximately 2.6%. This clonotype was detected only a few times. The antigen is unknown. The sequence came from a female donor with early-stage non-small cell lung cancer. The gene calls are TRBV28 and TRBJ1-5; no definite D call. The sequences come from PBMCs, collected at surgery. The CDR3 sequence: CASSPGRISQPQHF. The CDR3 DNA reads TGTGCCAGCAGCCCCGGGAGGATAAGCCAGCCCCAGCATTTT.